A selection of T cell receptor beta chains follows, all from one sample in a study of T cell changes during pregnancy in multiple sclerosis. Repertoires were generated with immunoSEQ multiplex PCR, while TCRdb's copy carries only in-frame clones and drops some. The table has about 39,000 clones, approximately 94% seen once. Sequences were derived from CD4+ T cells from peripheral blood mononuclear cells, sampled after pregnancy. The origin of the receptors is a female donor with multiple sclerosis, enrolled in a pregnancy study. The CDR3 runs from the conserved cysteine through the conserved F or W. The D gene is left open where the match is weak. Not all rows give a size; the values are once, few, many and, for expanded clones, a class.

V gene,J gene,CDR3 length,D gene,clone size,CDR3 protein,CDR3 DNA
TRBV19,TRBJ1-1,14,-,-,CASRQVGGGKGAFF,TGTGCCAGTAGGCAAGTTGGGGGGGGAAAGGGAGCTTTCTTT
TRBV9,TRBJ2-1,15,TRBD1,-,CASSQGQGTPQGQFF,TGTGCCAGCTCTCAGGGACAGGGGACCCCCCAGGGGCAGTTCTTC
TRBV5-6,TRBJ1-1,17,-,once,CASSSFLSLIPGTGAFF,TGTGCCAGCAGCTCTTTTCTAAGTCTGATTCCCGGAACAGGAGCTTTCTTT
TRBV10-3,TRBJ1-5,15,-,-,CAISESVTGPQPQHF,TGTGCCATCAGTGAGTCGGTGACAGGTCCTCAGCCCCAGCATTTT
TRBV7-6,TRBJ2-3,15,-,-,CASSRNYGAPDTQYF,TGTGCCAGCAGCCGCAACTACGGCGCCCCGGATACGCAGTATTTT
TRBV18,TRBJ1-5,16,TRBD1,-,CASSPPGTGSNQPQHF,TGTGCCAGCTCACCCCCCGGGACAGGGTCTAATCAGCCCCAGCATTTT
TRBV27,TRBJ2-1,16,TRBD2,-,CASTLGWRGGPGEQFF,TGTGCCAGCACCCTTGGATGGCGGGGGGGCCCGGGTGAGCAGTTCTTC
TRBV29-1,TRBJ1-3,17,TRBD1,-,CSVEDRGTVFAGNTIYF,TGCAGCGTTGAAGATCGAGGGACAGTTTTTGCTGGAAACACCATATATTTT
TRBV6-1,TRBJ2-3,13,TRBD2,-,CATSQAGVDTQYF,TGTGCCACCAGTCAGGCGGGGGTGGATACGCAGTATTTT
TRBV19,TRBJ1-5,16,TRBD1,few,CASSDRGVYSNQPQHF,TGTGCCAGTAGTGACAGGGGGGTATATAGCAATCAGCCCCAGCATTTT
TRBV5-4,TRBJ2-7,12,-,once,CASSLVGDEQYF,TGTGCCAGCAGCTTGGTCGGAGACGAGCAGTACTTC
TRBV4-1,TRBJ1-1,14,-,-,CASSQMTTYTEAFF,TGCGCCAGCAGCCAAATGACAACTTACACTGAAGCTTTCTTT
TRBV30,TRBJ2-1,15,TRBD1,-,CAWSRRTGGNNEQFF,TGTGCCTGGAGCCGACGGACAGGGGGGAACAATGAGCAGTTCTTC
TRBV11-3,TRBJ2-3,16,TRBD2,-,CASSPRRAGGPDTQYF,TGTGCCAGCAGCCCCCGACGGGCGGGGGGGCCAGATACGCAGTATTTT
TRBV7-8,TRBJ1-5,15,-,-,CASSFSGVSNQPQHF,TGTGCCAGCAGCTTCTCCGGGGTGAGCAATCAGCCCCAGCATTTT
TRBV6-5,TRBJ1-4,13,-,-,CASSQGGQRKLFF,TGTGCCAGTTCACAGGGAGGGCAGAGAAAACTGTTTTTT
TRBV5-1,TRBJ1-3,16,-,once,CASSPMGGDSGNTIYF,TGCGCCAGCAGCCCAATGGGGGGAGACTCTGGAAACACCATATATTTT
TRBV9,TRBJ2-4,15,TRBD2,once,CASSVGLAGGELQYF,TGTGCCAGCAGCGTAGGACTAGCGGGGGGGGAACTTCAGTACTTC
TRBV7-9,TRBJ1-2,15,-,-,CASSTSNRENYGYTF,TGTGCCAGCAGCACCTCGAACAGGGAAAACTATGGCTACACCTTC
TRBV30,TRBJ1-6,14,TRBD1,-,CAWSMDRGNSPLHF,TGTGCCTGGAGTATGGACAGGGGCAATTCACCCCTCCACTTT
TRBV15,TRBJ1-6,13,-,-,CATSRGGDSPLHF,TGTGCCACCAGCAGAGGGGGGGATTCACCCCTCCACTTT
TRBV6-1,TRBJ2-1,15,-,-,CASSESGTGYNEQFF,TGTGCCAGCAGTGAATCCGGCACAGGTTACAATGAGCAGTTCTTC
TRBV6-1,TRBJ1-5,13,-,once,CASLHTNDQPQHF,TGTGCCAGCCTACACACTAACGATCAGCCCCAGCATTTT
TRBV5-1,TRBJ1-2,15,-,-,CASSKEAGAFYGYTF,TGCGCCAGCAGCAAAGAGGCAGGGGCCTTCTATGGCTACACCTTC
TRBV5-1,TRBJ2-6,17,TRBD1,-,CASSLGQGARGANVLTF,TGCGCCAGCAGCTTGGGACAGGGGGCGAGGGGGGCCAACGTCCTGACTTTC
TRBV19,TRBJ1-4,13,-,-,CATNRDYGEKLFF,TGTGCCACAAACCGGGACTACGGTGAAAAACTGTTTTTT
TRBV5-1,TRBJ2-7,15,TRBD1,-,CASSPGQGIYHEQYF,TGCGCCAGCAGTCCAGGACAGGGAATCTACCACGAGCAGTACTTC
TRBV6-5,TRBJ2-1,13,TRBD1,medium-sized,CASSQTGLGEQFF,TGTGCCAGCAGCCAGACAGGGCTTGGAGAGCAGTTCTTC
TRBV30,TRBJ1-1,15,-,-,CAWSRFSGGGTEAFF,TGTGCCTGGAGTCGATTCTCGGGGGGAGGCACTGAAGCTTTCTTT
TRBV5-4,TRBJ2-7,14,-,-,CASSLDQVLGEQYF,TGTGCCAGCAGCTTGGATCAGGTATTAGGAGAGCAGTACTTC
TRBV5-6,TRBJ1-6,14,-,-,CASSLLGEASPLHF,TGTGCCAGCAGCTTGCTAGGGGAGGCTTCACCCCTCCACTTT
TRBV5-1,TRBJ2-7,13,TRBD2,-,CASSRLASDEQYF,TGCGCCAGCAGCAGACTAGCGTCGGACGAGCAGTACTTC
TRBV5-1,TRBJ2-7,14,-,-,CASSPDRGPYEQYF,TGCGCCAGCAGCCCGGATAGGGGTCCCTACGAGCAGTACTTC
TRBV6-1,TRBJ2-3,12,TRBD2,-,CASSLAGSTQYF,TGTGCCAGCAGCCTAGCGGGGAGTACGCAGTATTTT
TRBV6-4,TRBJ2-1,12,-,-,CASSDGGNEQFF,TGTGCCAGCAGTGACGGGGGGAATGAGCAGTTCTTC
TRBV4-1,TRBJ2-1,19,TRBD2,-,CASSQGGLAGASSYNEQFF,TGCGCCAGCAGCCAAGGGGGACTAGCGGGGGCAAGCTCCTACAATGAGCAGTTCTTC
TRBV7-9,TRBJ2-7,16,TRBD1,once,CASSETGGKRTYEQYF,TGTGCCAGCAGTGAGACAGGGGGCAAACGAACCTACGAGCAGTACTTC
TRBV27,TRBJ1-1,13,-,-,CASSALLNTEAFF,TGTGCCAGCAGTGCGCTTTTGAACACTGAAGCTTTCTTT
TRBV9,TRBJ2-3,13,TRBD1,-,CASSRGLTDTQYF,TGTGCCAGCAGCAGGGGGCTCACAGATACGCAGTATTTT
TRBV10-3,TRBJ2-1,14,-,-,CAISVGQSYNEQFF,TGTGCCATCAGTGTAGGACAGAGCTACAATGAGCAGTTCTTC
TRBV7-8,TRBJ1-5,14,-,-,CASRLDISNQPQHF,TGTGCCAGCAGGTTGGACATTAGCAATCAGCCCCAGCATTTT
TRBV19,TRBJ1-2,12,-,-,CASTRSDYGYTF,TGTGCCAGTACTAGATCTGACTATGGCTACACCTTC
TRBV5-4,TRBJ2-7,12,-,-,CASRSQGYEQYF,TGTGCCAGCAGATCACAGGGCTACGAGCAGTACTTC
TRBV7-2,TRBJ1-1,14,-,-,CASSLQPGNTEAFF,TGTGCCAGCAGCTTACAGCCGGGGAACACTGAAGCTTTCTTT
TRBV6-1,TRBJ2-7,14,TRBD1,-,CTGRTGQGVYEQYF,TGTACCGGAAGAACTGGACAGGGGGTGTACGAGCAGTACTTC
TRBV12-5,TRBJ2-7,15,TRBD2,-,CASGLPTGGAYEQYF,TGTGCTAGTGGTTTGCCGACGGGGGGGGCCTACGAGCAGTACTTC